The sequence of this T cell receptor beta chain was determined in a study of Ad26.COV2.S vaccination and SARS-CoV-2 variants. Study summary: Participant was drawn from the COV1001 Ad26.COV2.S trial arm.

Repertoires were generated with immunoSEQ multiplex PCR, while TCRdb's copy carries only in-frame clones and drops some. This table has hundreds of thousands of clones, more than 80% appearing once. As to treatment: 15 to 20 received Ad26.COV2.S at low or high dose, single or two shots; 5 received placebo; per-sample allocation not given. Specimens were obtained on day 63 following the first vaccine or placebo injection. The donor was a Boston adult aged 18-55 years. Ad26.COV2.S expressed prefusion-stabilized spike from the original Wuhan strain. The CDR3 has 14 residues. V dropped 10 bases and J dropped 6 bases, with 22 bases sitting between them. Germline V gene lookup returns CDR1 ENHRY and CDR2 SYGVKD.

The chain uses TRBV10-3 and TRBJ2-7; D is unclear. Sequences were derived from peripheral blood, sampled in a trial of Ad26.COV2.S vaccine versus placebo. This receptor was identified in a person between 18 and 60 years old who received the Ad26.COV2.S COVID-19 vaccine or a placebo. The CDR3 DNA is TGTGCCACCCGAGTTGAAAAGGTGCAGACCGAGCAGTACTTC. As protein: CATRVEKVQTEQYF.